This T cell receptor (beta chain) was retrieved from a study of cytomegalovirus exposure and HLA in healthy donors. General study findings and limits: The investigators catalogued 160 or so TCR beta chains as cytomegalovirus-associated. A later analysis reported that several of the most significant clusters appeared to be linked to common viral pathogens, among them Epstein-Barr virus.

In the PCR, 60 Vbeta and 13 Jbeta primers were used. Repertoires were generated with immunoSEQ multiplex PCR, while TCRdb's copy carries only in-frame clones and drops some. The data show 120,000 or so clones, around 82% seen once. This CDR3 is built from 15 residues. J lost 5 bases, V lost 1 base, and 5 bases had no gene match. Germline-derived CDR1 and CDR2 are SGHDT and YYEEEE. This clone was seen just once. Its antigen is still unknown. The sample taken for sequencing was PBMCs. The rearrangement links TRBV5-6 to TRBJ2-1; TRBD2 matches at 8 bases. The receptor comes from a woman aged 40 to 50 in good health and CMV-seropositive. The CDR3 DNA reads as TGTGCCAGCAGCTTGATACTAGCGGCTAACAATGAGCAGTTCTTC. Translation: CASSLILAANNEQFF.